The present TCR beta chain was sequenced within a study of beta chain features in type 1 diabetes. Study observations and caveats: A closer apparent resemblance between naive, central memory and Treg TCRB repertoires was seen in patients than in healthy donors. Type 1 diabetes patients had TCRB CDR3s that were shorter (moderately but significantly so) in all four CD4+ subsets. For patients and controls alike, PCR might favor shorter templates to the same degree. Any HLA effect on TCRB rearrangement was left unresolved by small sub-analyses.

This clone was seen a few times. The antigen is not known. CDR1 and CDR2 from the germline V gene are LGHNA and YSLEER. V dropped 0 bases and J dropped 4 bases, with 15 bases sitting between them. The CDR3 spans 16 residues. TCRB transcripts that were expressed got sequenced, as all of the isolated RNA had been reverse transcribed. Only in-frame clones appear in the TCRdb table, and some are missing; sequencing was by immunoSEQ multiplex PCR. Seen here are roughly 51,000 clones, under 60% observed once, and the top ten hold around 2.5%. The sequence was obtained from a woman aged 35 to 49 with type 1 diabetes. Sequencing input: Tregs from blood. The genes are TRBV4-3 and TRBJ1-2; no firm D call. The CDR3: CASSQDYQFGIYGYTF. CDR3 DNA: TGCGCCAGCAGCCAAGATTACCAGTTCGGGATCTATGGCTACACCTTC.